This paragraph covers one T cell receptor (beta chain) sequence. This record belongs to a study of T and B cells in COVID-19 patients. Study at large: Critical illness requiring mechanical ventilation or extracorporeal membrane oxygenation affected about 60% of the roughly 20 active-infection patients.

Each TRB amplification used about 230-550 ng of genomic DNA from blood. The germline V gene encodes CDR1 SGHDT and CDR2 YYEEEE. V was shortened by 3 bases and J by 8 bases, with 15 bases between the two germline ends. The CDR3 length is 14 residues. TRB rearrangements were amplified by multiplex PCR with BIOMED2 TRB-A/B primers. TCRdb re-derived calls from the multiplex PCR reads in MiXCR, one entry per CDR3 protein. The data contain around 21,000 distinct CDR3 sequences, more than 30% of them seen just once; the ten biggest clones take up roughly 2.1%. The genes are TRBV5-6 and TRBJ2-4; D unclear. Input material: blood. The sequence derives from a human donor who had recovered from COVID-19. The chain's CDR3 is CASSSSRNGDIQYF. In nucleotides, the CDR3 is TGTGCCAGCAGCTCCTCTAGGAATGGAGACATTCAGTACTTC.